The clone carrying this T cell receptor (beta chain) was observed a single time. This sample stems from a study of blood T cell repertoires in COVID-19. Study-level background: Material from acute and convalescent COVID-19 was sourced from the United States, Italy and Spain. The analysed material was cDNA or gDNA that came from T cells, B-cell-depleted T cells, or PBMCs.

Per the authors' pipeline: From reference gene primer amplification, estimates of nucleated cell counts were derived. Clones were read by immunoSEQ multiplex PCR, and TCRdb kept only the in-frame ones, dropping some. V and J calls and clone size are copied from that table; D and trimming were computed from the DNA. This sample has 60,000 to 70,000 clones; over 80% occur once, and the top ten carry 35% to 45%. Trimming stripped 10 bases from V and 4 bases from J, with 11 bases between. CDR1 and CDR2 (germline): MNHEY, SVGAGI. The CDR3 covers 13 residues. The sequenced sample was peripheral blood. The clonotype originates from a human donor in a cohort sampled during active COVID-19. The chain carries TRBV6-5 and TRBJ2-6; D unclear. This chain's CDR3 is CATNPVGANVLTF. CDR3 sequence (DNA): TGTGCCACAAACCCAGTCGGGGCCAACGTCCTGACTTTC.